This passage covers 2 T cell receptor beta chains from one sample sequenced in a study of cytomegalovirus exposure and HLA in healthy donors. In the PCR, 60 Vbeta and 13 Jbeta primers were used. The protocol was immunoSEQ multiplex PCR, while the TCRdb copy is restricted to in-frame clones and leaves out a portion. The sample has under 95,000 clones, and its top ten clones hold 0.58%. The sample was PBMCs. Receptors originate from a middle-aged man in good health and CMV-seronegative.

The V and J genes are TRBV4-1 and TRBJ1-2; 11 bases align to TRBD1. Germline assignment: CDR1 MGHRA and CDR2 YSYEKL. J was trimmed by 7 bases and V by 2 bases; bases with no gene match: 6. This CDR3 has 15 amino acids. CDR3 in amino acids: CASSQTGQGARGYTF. In DNA form, the CDR3 reads TGCGCCAGCAGCCAAACTGGACAGGGGGCGCGTGGCTACACCTTC.

The chain has TRBV5-6 and TRBJ2-7, with D perhaps TRBD2 (6 bases). The ends were cut back, 3 bases at V and 6 bases at J, with 16 bases in the middle. The CDR3 contains 14 residues. CDR1 is SGHDT and CDR2 is YYEEEE in the germline V gene. In DNA form, the CDR3 reads TGTGCCAGCAGCTGGGAGGCGACGATTATCGAGCAGTACTTC. Its translation is CASSWEATIIEQYF.